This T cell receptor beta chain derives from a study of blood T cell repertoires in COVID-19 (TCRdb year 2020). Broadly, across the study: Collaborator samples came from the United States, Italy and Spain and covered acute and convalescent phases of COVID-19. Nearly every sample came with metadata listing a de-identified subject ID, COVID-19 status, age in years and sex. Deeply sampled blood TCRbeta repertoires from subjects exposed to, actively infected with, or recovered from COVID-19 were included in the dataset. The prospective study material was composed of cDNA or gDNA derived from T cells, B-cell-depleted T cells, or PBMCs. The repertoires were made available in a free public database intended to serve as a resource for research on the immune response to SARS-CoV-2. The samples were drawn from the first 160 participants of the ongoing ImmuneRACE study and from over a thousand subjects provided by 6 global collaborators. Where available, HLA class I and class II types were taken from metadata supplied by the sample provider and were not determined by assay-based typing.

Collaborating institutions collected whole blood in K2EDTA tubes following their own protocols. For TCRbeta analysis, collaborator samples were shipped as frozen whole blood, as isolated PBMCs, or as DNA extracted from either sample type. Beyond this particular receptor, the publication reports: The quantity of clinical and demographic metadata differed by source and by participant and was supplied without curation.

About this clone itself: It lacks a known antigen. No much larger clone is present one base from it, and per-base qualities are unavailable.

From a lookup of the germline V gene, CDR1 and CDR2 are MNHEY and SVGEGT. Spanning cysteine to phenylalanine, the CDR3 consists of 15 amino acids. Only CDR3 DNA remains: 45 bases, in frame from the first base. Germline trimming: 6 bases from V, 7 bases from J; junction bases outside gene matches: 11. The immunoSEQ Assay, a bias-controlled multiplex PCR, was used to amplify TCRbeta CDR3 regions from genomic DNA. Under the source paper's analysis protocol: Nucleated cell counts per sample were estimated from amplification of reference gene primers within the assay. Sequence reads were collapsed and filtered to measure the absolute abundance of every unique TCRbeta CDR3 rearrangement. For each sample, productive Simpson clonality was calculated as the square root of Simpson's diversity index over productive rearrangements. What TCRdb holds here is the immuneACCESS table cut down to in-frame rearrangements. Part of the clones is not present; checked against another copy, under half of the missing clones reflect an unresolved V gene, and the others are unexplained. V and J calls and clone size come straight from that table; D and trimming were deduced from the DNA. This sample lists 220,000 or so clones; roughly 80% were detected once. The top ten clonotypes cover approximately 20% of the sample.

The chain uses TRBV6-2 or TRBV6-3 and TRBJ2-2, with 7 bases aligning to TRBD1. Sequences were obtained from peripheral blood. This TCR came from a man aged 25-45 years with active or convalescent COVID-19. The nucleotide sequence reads TGTGCCAGCAGACCTTGGGACAGACAAGACGGGGAGCTGTTTTTT. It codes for CASRPWDRQDGELFF.